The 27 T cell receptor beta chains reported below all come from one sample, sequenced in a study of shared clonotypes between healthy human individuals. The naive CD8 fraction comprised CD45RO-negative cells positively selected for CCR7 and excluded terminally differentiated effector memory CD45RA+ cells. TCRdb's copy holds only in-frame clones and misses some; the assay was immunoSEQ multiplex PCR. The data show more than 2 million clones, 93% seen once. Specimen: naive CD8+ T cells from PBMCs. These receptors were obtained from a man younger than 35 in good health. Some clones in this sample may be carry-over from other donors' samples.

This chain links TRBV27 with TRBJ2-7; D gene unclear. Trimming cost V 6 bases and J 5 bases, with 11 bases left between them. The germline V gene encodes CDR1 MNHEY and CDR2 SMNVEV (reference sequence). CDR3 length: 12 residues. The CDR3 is CASRPGLDEQYF. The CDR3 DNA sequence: TGTGCCAGCAGGCCCGGGTTGGACGAGCAGTACTTC.

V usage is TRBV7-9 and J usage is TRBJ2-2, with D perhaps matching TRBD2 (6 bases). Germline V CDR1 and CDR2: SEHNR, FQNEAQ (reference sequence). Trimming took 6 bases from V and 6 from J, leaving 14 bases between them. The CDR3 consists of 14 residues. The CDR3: CASRPITGAGELFF. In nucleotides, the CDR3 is TGTGCCAGCAGACCTATAACGGGGGCCGGGGAGCTGTTTTTT.

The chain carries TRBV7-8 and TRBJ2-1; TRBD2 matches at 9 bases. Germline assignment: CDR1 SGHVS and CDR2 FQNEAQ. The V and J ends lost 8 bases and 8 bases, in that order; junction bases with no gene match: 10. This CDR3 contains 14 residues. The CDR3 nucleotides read TGTGCCAGCCAAGCCCGGACTAGCGCCCATGAGCAGTTCTTC. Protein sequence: CASQARTSAHEQFF.

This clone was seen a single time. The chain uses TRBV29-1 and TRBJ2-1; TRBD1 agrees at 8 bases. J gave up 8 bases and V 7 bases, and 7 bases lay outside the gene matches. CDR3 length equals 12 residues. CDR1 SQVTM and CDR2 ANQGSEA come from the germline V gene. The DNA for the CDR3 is TGCAGCGCCTGGACAGGGTTCGATGAGCAGTTCTTC. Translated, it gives CSAWTGFDEQFF.

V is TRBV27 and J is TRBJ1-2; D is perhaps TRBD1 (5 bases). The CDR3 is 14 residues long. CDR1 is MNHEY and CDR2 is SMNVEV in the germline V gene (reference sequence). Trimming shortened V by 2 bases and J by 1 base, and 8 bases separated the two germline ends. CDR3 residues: CASSLGGINYGYTF. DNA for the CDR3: TGTGCCAGCAGTTTAGGGGGGATTAACTATGGCTACACCTTC.

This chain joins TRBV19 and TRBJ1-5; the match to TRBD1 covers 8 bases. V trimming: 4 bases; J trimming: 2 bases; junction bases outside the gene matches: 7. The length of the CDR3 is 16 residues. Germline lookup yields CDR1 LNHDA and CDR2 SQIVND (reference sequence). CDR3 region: CASSTDRGNGNQPQHF. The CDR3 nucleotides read TGTGCCAGTAGTACTGACAGGGGCAATGGCAATCAGCCCCAGCATTTT.

CDR3 sequence reads: CASSPGAPSNTGELFF. The CDR3 nucleotides are TGTGCCAGCAGCCCCGGCGCGCCTTCGAACACCGGGGAGCTGTTTTTT. The chain has TRBV6-6 and TRBJ2-2; D ambiguous. V dropped 6 bases and J dropped 0 bases, with 14 bases sitting between them. The germline gives CDR1 MNHNY, CDR2 SVGAGI (reference sequence). CDR3 length: 16 residues.

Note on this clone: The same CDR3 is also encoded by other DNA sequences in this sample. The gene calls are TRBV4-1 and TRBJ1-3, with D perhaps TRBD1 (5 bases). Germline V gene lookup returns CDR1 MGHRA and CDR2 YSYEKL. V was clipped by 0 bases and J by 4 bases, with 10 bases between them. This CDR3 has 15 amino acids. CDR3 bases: TGCGCCAGCAGCCAAGATCGGGGCCTGGGAAACACCATATATTTT. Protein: CASSQDRGLGNTIYF.

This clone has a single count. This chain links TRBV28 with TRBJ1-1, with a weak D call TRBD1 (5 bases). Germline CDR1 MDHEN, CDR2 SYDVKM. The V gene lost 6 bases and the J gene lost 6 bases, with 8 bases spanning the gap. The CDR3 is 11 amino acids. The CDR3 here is CASRQEPEAFF. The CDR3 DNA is TGTGCCAGCAGACAGGAGCCTGAAGCTTTCTTT.

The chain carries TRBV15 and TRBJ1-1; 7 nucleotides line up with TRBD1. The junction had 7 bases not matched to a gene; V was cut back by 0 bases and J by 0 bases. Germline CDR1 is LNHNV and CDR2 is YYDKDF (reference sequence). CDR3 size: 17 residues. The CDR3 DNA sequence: TGTGCCACCAGCAGAGAACAGGGACAGCTCATGAACACTGAAGCTTTCTTT. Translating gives CATSREQGQLMNTEAFF.

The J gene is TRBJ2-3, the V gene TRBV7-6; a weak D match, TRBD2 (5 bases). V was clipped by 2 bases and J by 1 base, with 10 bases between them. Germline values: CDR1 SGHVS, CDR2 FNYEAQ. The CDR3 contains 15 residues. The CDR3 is CASSLTAEGTDTQYF. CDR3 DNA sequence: TGTGCCAGCAGCTTAACGGCGGAGGGCACAGATACGCAGTATTTT.

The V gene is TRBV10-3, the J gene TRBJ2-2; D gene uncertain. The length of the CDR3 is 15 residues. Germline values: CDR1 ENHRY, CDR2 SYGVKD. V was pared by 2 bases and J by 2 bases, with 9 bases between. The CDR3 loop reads CAISEGRTNTGELFF. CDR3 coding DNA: TGTGCCATCAGTGAGGGTAGGACCAACACCGGGGAGCTGTTTTTT.

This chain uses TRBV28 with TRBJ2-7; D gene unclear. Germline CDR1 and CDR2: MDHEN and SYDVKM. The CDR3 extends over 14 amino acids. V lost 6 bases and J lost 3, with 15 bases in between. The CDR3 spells CASSPPGRNYEQYF. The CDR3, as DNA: TGTGCCAGCAGCCCCCCCGGCAGGAACTACGAGCAGTACTTC.

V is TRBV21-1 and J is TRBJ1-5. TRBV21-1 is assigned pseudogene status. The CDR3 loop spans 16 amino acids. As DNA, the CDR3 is TGTGCCAGCATCTCGGGGCAGGCAAATAGCAATCAGCCCCAGCATTTT. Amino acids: CASISGQANSNQPQHF.

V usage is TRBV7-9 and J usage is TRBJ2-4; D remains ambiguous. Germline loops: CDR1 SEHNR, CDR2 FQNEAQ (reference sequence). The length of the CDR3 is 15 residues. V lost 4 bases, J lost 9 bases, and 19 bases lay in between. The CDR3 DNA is TGTGCCAGCAGCTCCCGAGAGAAGGCTGTGACCATTCAGTACTTC. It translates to CASSSREKAVTIQYF. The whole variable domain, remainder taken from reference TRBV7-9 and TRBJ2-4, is DTGVSQNPRHKITKRGQNVTFRCDPISEHNRLYWYRQTLGQGPEFLTYFQNEAQLEKSRLLSDRFSAERPKGSFSTLEIQRTEQGDSAMYLCASSSREKAVTIQYFGAGTRLSVL.

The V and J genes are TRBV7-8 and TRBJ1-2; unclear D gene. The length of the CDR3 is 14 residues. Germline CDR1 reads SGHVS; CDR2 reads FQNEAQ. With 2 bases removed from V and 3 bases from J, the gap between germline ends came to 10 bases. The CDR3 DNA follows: TGTGCCAGCAGCTTAAGTCGGGGTGACTATGGCTACACCTTC. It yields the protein CASSLSRGDYGYTF.

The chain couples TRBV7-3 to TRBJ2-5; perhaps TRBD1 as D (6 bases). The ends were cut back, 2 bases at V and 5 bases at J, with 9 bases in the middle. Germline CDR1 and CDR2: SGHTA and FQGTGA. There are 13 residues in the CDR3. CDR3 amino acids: CASSLQGWETQYF. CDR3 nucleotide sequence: TGTGCCAGCAGCTTACAGGGGTGGGAGACCCAGTACTTC.

CDR3: CASSKTWGDRVNTIYF. The CDR3 coding sequence is TGTGCCAGCAGCAAAACGTGGGGGGACAGGGTGAACACCATATATTTT. The rearrangement joins TRBV21-1 to TRBJ1-3; the table names TRBD1, a call not compared with the DNA. TRBV21-1 is given as a pseudogene. CDR3 length: 16 residues.

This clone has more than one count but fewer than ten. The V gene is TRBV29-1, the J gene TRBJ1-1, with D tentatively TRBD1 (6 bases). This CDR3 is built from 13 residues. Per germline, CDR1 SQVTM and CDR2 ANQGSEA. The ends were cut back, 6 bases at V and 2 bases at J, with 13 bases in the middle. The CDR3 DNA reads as TGCAGCGTGGCCGGGACAAGTAACACTGAAGCTTTCTTT. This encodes CSVAGTSNTEAFF.

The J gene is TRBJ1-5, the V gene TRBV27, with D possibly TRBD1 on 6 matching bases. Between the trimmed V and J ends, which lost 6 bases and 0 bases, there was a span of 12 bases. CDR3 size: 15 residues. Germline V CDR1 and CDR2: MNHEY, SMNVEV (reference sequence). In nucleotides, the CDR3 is TGTGCCAGCAGCCCAGGGGTCATTAGCAATCAGCCCCAGCATTTT. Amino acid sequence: CASSPGVISNQPQHF.

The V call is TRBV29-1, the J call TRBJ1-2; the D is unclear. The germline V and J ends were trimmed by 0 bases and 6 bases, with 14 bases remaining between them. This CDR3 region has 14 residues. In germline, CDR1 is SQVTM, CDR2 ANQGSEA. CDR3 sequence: CSVEDDGGGNGYTF. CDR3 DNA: TGCAGCGTTGAAGATGACGGCGGAGGAAATGGCTACACCTTC.

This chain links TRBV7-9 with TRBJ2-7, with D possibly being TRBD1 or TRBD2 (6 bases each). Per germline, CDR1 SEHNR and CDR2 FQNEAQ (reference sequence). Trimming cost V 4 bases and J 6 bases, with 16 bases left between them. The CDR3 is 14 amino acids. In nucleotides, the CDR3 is TGTGCCAGCAGCTCCACAGGGAGGCTGGGCGAGCAGTACTTC. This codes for CASSSTGRLGEQYF.

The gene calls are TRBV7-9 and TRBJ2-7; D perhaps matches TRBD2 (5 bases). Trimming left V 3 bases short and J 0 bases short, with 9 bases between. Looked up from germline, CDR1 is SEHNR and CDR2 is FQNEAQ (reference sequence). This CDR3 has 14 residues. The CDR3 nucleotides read TGTGCCAGCAGCTTCCCGCGGGTCTCCTACGAGCAGTACTTC. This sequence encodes CASSFPRVSYEQYF.

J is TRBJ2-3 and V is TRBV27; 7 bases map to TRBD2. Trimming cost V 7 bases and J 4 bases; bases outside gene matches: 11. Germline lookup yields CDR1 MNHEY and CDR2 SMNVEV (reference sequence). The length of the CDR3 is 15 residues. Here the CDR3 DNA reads TGTGCCAGCACCGAAACGGGGAGGGCGGCAGATACGCAGTATTTT. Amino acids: CASTETGRAADTQYF.

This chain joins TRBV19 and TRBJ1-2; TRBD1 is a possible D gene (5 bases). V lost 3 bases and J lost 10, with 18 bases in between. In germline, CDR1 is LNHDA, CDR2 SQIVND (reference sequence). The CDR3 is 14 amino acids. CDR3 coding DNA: TGTGCCAGTAGTATGGCGGAAGCATTAGGGGTCTACACCTTC. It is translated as CASSMAEALGVYTF.

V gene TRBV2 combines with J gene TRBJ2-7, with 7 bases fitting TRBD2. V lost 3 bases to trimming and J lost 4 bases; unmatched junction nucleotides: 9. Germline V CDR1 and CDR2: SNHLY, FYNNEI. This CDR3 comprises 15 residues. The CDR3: CASSDPAGEGYEQYF. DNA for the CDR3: TGTGCCAGCAGTGATCCGGCGGGAGAGGGATACGAGCAGTACTTC.

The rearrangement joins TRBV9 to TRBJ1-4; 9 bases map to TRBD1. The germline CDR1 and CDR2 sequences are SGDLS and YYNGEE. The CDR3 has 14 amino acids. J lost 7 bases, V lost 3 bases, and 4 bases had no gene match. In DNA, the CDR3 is TGTGCCAGCAGCGGAAGGACAGGGGTTGAAAAACTGTTTTTT. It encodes CASSGRTGVEKLFF.